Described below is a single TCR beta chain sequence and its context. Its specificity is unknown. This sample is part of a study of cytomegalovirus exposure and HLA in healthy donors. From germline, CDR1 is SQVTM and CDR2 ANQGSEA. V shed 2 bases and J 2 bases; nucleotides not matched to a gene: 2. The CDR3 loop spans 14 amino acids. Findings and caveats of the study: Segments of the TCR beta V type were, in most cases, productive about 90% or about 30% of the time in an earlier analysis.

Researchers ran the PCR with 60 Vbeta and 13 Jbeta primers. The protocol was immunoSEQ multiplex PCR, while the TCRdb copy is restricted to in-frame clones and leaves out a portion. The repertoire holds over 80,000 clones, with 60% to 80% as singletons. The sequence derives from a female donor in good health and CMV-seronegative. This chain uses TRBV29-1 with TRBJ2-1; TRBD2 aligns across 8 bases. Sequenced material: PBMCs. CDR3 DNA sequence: TGCAGCGTTGAATCCGGGGGGGCCTACAATGAGCAGTTCTTC. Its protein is CSVESGGAYNEQFF.